The 5 T cell receptor beta chains in this list originate from one sample, sequenced in a study of vaccination and CD4 T cells after COVID-19. For these receptors, no antigen is known. The treatment here: approximately nine-day PBMC culture with coronavirus spike peptide pools or control peptides (ViraFEST assay). During the years 2011-2018, before the COVID-19 pandemic, the unexposed donor's CD4+ T cells were collected. The Oncomine TCR Beta short-read assay sequenced DNA from cultured CD4+ T cells. From the PCR reads, TCRdb called clonotypes with MiXCR, one entry per CDR3 protein. The table records 8,000 to 10,000 distinct CDR3 sequences, 40% to 50% of them present only once. The specimen was CD4+ T cells from blood, cultured in vitro. These receptors all come from a human donor in good health.

The V and J genes are TRBV2 and TRBJ2-3, with D maybe TRBD2 (6 bases). Trimming took off 7 bases at V and 4 bases at J, with 24 bases between the two ends. Germline V lookup: CDR1 SNHLY, CDR2 FYNNEI. This CDR3 contains 17 residues. The CDR3 DNA is TGTGCCAGCACTCACCGGGTAGGACTACCGGACCCAGATACGCAGTATTTT. Amino acid sequence: CASTHRVGLPDPDTQYF.

V is TRBV12-3 or TRBV12-4 and J is TRBJ2-2, with D hard to call. Deletions cut 3 bases from V and 2 bases from J, with 7 bases between. The CDR3 consists of 14 residues. CDR3 nucleotide sequence: TGTGCCAGCAGTTTGCGACCAAACACCGGGGAGCTGTTTTTT. This gives the protein CASSLRPNTGELFF.

The sample holds a few counts of this clonotype. V and J are TRBV19 and TRBJ2-3; 7 bases are shared with TRBD2. Trimming cost V 3 bases and J 2 bases; bases outside gene matches: 2. The CDR3 loop spans 14 amino acids. Germline assignment: CDR1 LNHDA and CDR2 SQIVND (reference sequence). Written as DNA, the CDR3 is TGTGCCAGTAGTATGAGCGGGACCACAGATACGCAGTATTTT. It yields the protein CASSMSGTTDTQYF.

V gene TRBV19 combines with J gene TRBJ1-5, with TRBD1 matching over 11 bases. J gave up 0 bases and V 10 bases, and 5 bases lay outside the gene matches. This CDR3 contains 15 residues. Per the germline V gene, CDR1 is LNHDA and CDR2 is SQIVND (reference sequence). CDR3 in amino acids: CATRDRGNSNQPQHF. CDR3 bases: TGTGCCACCAGGGACAGGGGGAATAGCAATCAGCCCCAGCATTTT.

V is TRBV6-5 and J is TRBJ2-1, with TRBD2 as a possible D gene (5 bases). The CDR3 is 17 amino acids. The germline CDR1 and CDR2 sequences are MNHEY and SVGAGI. V lost 1 base to trimming and J lost 0 bases, with 13 bases between them. This chain's CDR3 is CASSYYGVSVSYNEQFF. The CDR3 DNA reads as TGTGCCAGCAGTTACTACGGGGTCTCAGTCTCCTACAATGAGCAGTTCTTC.